Sequencing of this T cell receptor beta chain was carried out in a study of OX40 agonist ivuxolimab in advanced cancers. The overall study: People in dose escalation had one of these cancers: hepatocellular carcinoma, melanoma, renal cell or head and neck cancer.

A note on this clone: Its target is not known.

This CDR3 is built from 13 residues. V lost 5 bases and J 2 bases, leaving 9 bases between the germline ends. The germline gives CDR1 MNHNS, CDR2 SASEGT. The data were produced by immunoSEQ multiplex PCR, yet TCRdb's version contains in-frame clones alone and is incomplete. In the table there are tens of thousands of clones, around 88% of which are singletons. Study-wide results and caveats: Part of the nonresponder group also had normalized T-cell clonal expansion that was low. The specificity for antigen of the expanded peripheral T cells was not determined. Dosing at 0.1 to 3.0 mg/kg was accompanied by clonal expansion of CD4+ and CD8+ blood T cells by week 6.

This receptor was taken from an adult with an advanced solid tumor such as melanoma, head and neck, liver or kidney cancer. The starting material was CD4+ or CD8+ T cells sorted from blood, obtained in a trial of the OX40 agonist ivuxolimab. The chain uses TRBV6-1 and TRBJ1-2; D gene uncertain. In DNA form, the CDR3 reads TGTGCCAGCAGTCTGGAACCGAACTATGGCTACACCTTC. It translates to CASSLEPNYGYTF.